What follows are 7 T cell receptor beta chains derived from one specimen sequenced in a study of shared clonotypes between healthy human individuals. The method was immunoSEQ multiplex PCR; TCRdb's version includes in-frame clones alone and lacks a portion of them. The repertoire holds fewer than 1.8 million clones, approximately 98.5% seen once, with about 0.35% in the top ten. Sample: naive CD4+ T cells sorted from blood. The subset was: CD45RA+ positively selected. The receptors were sampled from a man aged 25-45 years in good health.

The J gene is TRBJ2-3, the V gene TRBV15; D may be TRBD1 (5 bases). The germline V gene has CDR1 LNHNV and CDR2 YYDKDF (reference sequence). Deletions cut 3 bases from V and 5 bases from J, with 21 bases between. This CDR3 comprises 17 residues. The CDR3, as DNA: TGTGCCACCAGCAGTGGGCCCCCGGGTCAAGGGGTAGATACGCAGTATTTT. Translating gives CATSSGPPGQGVDTQYF. Filled out from reference TRBV15 and TRBJ2-3, the complete variable domain reads DAMVIQNPRYQVTQFGKPVTLSCSQTLNHNVMYWYQQKSSQAPKLLFHYYDKDFNNEADTPDNFQSRRPNTSFCFLDIRSPGLGDTAMYLCATSSGPPGQGVDTQYFGPGTRLTVL.

The chain recombines TRBV6-4 with TRBJ2-1; D perhaps matches TRBD2 (5 bases). The CDR3 spans 18 residues. Germline-derived CDR1 and CDR2 are MRHNA and SNTAGT. Trimming took off 0 bases at V and 6 bases at J, with 21 bases between the two ends. CDR3 nucleotide sequence: TGTGCCAGCAGTGACTCCGGGTTAGGAGCGGAGGATGGCAATGAGCAGTTCTTC. Protein: CASSDSGLGAEDGNEQFF.

The rearrangement links TRBV9 to TRBJ2-1; perhaps TRBD1 as D (5 bases). The V and J ends lost 0 bases and 6 bases respectively, with 16 bases between them. Germline assignment: CDR1 SGDLS and CDR2 YYNGEE. The CDR3 is 16 amino acids. The CDR3 DNA is TGTGCCAGCAGCGTAGATCGGGCCAGGGCGTCCAATGAGCAGTTCTTC. Amino acid sequence: CASSVDRARASNEQFF.

This clone was observed once. CDR3 DNA: TGTGCCAGCAGCGTAGGTCGACAGAGTGGTGAAAAACTGTTTTTT. It yields the protein CASSVGRQSGEKLFF. This chain uses TRBV9 with TRBJ1-4, with a possible D match to TRBD1 (5 bases). Germline V gene sequence: CDR1 SGDLS, CDR2 YYNGEE. Trimming removed 0 bases from V and 7 bases from J, with 13 bases in between. This CDR3 comprises 15 residues.

The genes are TRBV10-3 and TRBJ2-1, with 7 bases matching TRBD2. Germline lookup yields CDR1 ENHRY and CDR2 SYGVKD. Unmatched junction bases numbered 12, after V lost 0 bases and J lost 7 bases. The CDR3 contains 17 residues. DNA of the CDR3: TGTGCCATCAGTGAGTCGAACTTCGCGGGAGAGGGTAATGAGCAGTTCTTC. Translating gives CAISESNFAGEGNEQFF.

The rearrangement links TRBV14 to TRBJ2-3; 7 nucleotides match TRBD2. CDR1 is SGHDN, CDR2 FVKESK, per germline. This CDR3 comprises 15 residues. V lost 4 bases and J lost 2; bases outside the gene matches: 6. The CDR3 DNA reads as TGTGCCAGCAGCCGAGACGGGACTAACACAGATACGCAGTATTTT. It specifies CASSRDGTNTDTQYF.

Here the CDR3 DNA reads TGCGCCAGCAGCCCCGGGACAGGTAGTCAGCCCCAGCATTTT. This gives the protein CASSPGTGSQPQHF. The chain couples TRBV5-1 to TRBJ1-5, with 8 bases fitting TRBD1. Trimming removed 4 bases from V and 6 bases from J; junction bases left unmatched: 6. This CDR3 contains 14 residues. From germline, CDR1 is SGHRS and CDR2 YFSETQ.